This entry describes one TCR beta chain. The data were taken from a study of blood T cell repertoires in COVID-19. Study summary: Collection of acute and convalescent COVID-19 samples took place in the United States, Italy and Spain. From T cells, B-cell-depleted T cells, or PBMCs came the material, which was cDNA or gDNA.

In the authors' methods: Reference gene primer amplification in the assay estimated nucleated cell counts. Generated by immunoSEQ multiplex PCR, the TCRdb table keeps only in-frame clones and is missing some. V, J and clone size are those of that table, while D and trimming were read from the DNA. This table holds approximately 120,000 clones, under 85% found once. Germline V lookup: CDR1 LNHDA, CDR2 SQIVND (reference sequence). After removal of 4 bases from V and 2 bases from J, the junction contained 1 base not matched to a gene. CDR3 length equals 13 residues. Sequencing input: peripheral blood. The receptor comes from a man aged 60 to 75 with acute or convalescent COVID-19. The V call is TRBV19, the J call TRBJ1-2; 7 bases match TRBD1. CDR3 loop: CASSKGQNYGYTF. CDR3 DNA sequence: TGTGCCAGTAGTAAGGGACAGAACTATGGCTACACCTTC.